This TCR beta chain was identified in a study of OX40 agonist ivuxolimab in advanced cancers. With 5 bases clipped from V and 3 bases from J, the junction kept 6 bases outside the gene matches. This CDR3 contains 15 residues. In germline, CDR1 is PRHDT, CDR2 FYEKMQ (reference sequence). This table comes from immunoSEQ multiplex PCR, and its TCRdb copy is limited to in-frame clones, with some not included. The repertoire holds about 19,000 clones, with roughly 80% as singletons. The chain links TRBV13 to TRBJ1-1; 10 bases map to TRBD1. The TCR comes from an adult with an advanced solid tumor such as melanoma, head and neck, liver or kidney cancer. The material was CD4+ or CD8+ T cells sorted from blood, obtained in a trial of the OX40 agonist ivuxolimab. This CDR3 reads CASSLRDRGHTEAFF. CDR3 DNA sequence: TGTGCCAGCAGCCTCCGGGACAGGGGACACACTGAAGCTTTCTTT.